The 23 T cell receptor beta chains below come from one sample, sequenced in a study of T cell repertoires in cytomegalovirus infection. TCRdb re-called the reads through MiXCR, storing one row per CDR3 protein. The repertoire has fewer than 650,000 distinct CDR3 sequences, about 40% of them found once; the top ten carry 48%. These receptors have no identified antigens. The sample consisted of cultured PBMCs, taken from culture after CMV antigen stimulation. These receptors originate from a human donor in good health (CMV status not recorded). Some clones in this sample may be carry-over from other donors' samples.

The CDR3 DNA is TGTGCCAGCAGCCCGAGTCGGGCTGCGCGCAATCAGCCCCAGCATTTT. Translated: CASSPSRAARNQPQHF. This sequence joins TRBV27 and TRBJ1-5; the D is unclear. Germline values: CDR1 MNHEY, CDR2 SMNVEV (reference sequence). There are 16 residues in the CDR3. V shed 6 bases and J shed 2 bases, with 17 bases lying between them.

The rearrangement links TRBV6-1 to TRBJ2-7; D is perhaps TRBD2 (5 bases). Germline V gives CDR1 MNHNS, CDR2 SASEGT. The CDR3 is 13 amino acids. V shed 2 bases and J shed 5 bases, with 10 bases lying between them. In nucleotides, the CDR3 is TGTGCCAGCAGTGAAACGGGGTCTCACGAGCAGTACTTC. This codes for CASSETGSHEQYF.

The table lists this clonotype with a few counts. The chain couples TRBV20-1 to TRBJ1-2, with D perhaps TRBD1 (5 bases). V lost 2 bases and J lost 5, with 9 bases in between. The CDR3 loop spans 12 amino acids. Germline CDR1 and CDR2: DFQATT and SNEGSKA (reference sequence). The CDR3 is CSARLRVYGYTF. DNA for the CDR3: TGCAGTGCTAGACTCAGGGTATATGGCTACACCTTC.

The chain couples TRBV7-9 to TRBJ1-6; D ambiguous. V was trimmed by 5 bases and J by 9 bases, leaving 11 bases between them. This CDR3 region has 13 residues. In germline, CDR1 is SEHNR, CDR2 FQNEAQ (reference sequence). DNA for the CDR3: TGTGCCAGCAGCGAAATAGTTGGTTCACCCCTCCACTTT. It specifies CASSEIVGSPLHF.

The V call is TRBV7-9, the J call TRBJ2-7; 7 bases match TRBD2. CDR3 size: 13 residues. The germline gives CDR1 SEHNR, CDR2 FQNEAQ (reference sequence). Germline trimming cut 5 bases from V and 11 bases from J; bases unmatched to any gene: 12. DNA of the CDR3: TGTGCCAGCAGCCCGCAAGGAGGGGCGGGAGAGTACTTC. The encoded protein is CASSPQGGAGEYF.

The chain recombines TRBV6-1 with TRBJ2-7; 9 bases align to TRBD2. Germline lookup yields CDR1 MNHNS and CDR2 SASEGT. This CDR3 contains 16 residues. The V gene end was trimmed by 8 bases and the J gene end by 1 base; junction bases not matched to a gene: 12. CDR3 region: CASGAWGTSSSYEQYF. CDR3 nucleotides: TGTGCCAGCGGGGCTTGGGGGACTAGCTCTTCCTACGAGCAGTACTTC.

This clonotype was seen many times. The chain is built from TRBV7-2 and TRBJ2-3; TRBD1 might be the D (6 bases). With 5 bases removed from V and 7 bases from J, the gap between germline ends came to 16 bases. Per germline, CDR1 SGHTA and CDR2 FQGNSA. The CDR3 sequence is 14 residues long. CDR3 region: CASSPLMTGYTQYF. In DNA form, the CDR3 reads TGTGCCAGCAGCCCCCTCATGACAGGCTATACGCAGTATTTT.

This clonotype has a handful of counts. The rearrangement joins TRBV7-8 to TRBJ2-7; weak D call: TRBD2 (6 bases). This CDR3 is built from 15 residues. V lost 4 bases and J 3 bases, leaving 16 bases between the germline ends. From germline, CDR1 is SGHVS and CDR2 FQNEAQ. CDR3: CASSWSAGTHYEQYF. The CDR3 DNA reads TGTGCCAGCAGCTGGTCTGCGGGGACCCACTACGAGCAGTACTTC.

The rearrangement uses TRBV19 and TRBJ2-1; 7 bases align to TRBD2. This CDR3 has 11 amino acids. The V segment lost 7 bases and the J segment 8 bases; nucleotides outside the gene matches: 2. Germline loops: CDR1 LNHDA, CDR2 SQIVND (reference sequence). CDR3 residues: CASTRGYEQFF. CDR3 coding DNA: TGTGCCAGTACGCGGGGGTATGAGCAGTTCTTC.

This clonotype has just a few counts. The rearrangement joins TRBV7-9 to TRBJ2-2, with a weak D call TRBD1 (6 bases). The V gene's germline CDR1 is SEHNR and CDR2 FQNEAQ (reference sequence). The CDR3 runs 14 residues. The V gene lost 5 bases and the J gene lost 12 bases, with 19 bases spanning the gap. The CDR3 bases are TGTGCCAGCAGCCCAAGCAGGGGCCCTCCGAAGCTGTTTTTT. Translating gives CASSPSRGPPKLFF.

This clonotype was found once. V is TRBV9 and J is TRBJ2-3; perhaps D is TRBD1 or TRBD2 (5 bases each). Germline CDR1 reads SGDLS; CDR2 reads YYNGEE. The V gene lost 3 bases and the J gene lost 2 bases, with 16 bases spanning the gap. CDR3 length equals 16 residues. This CDR3 is CASSALLGPPTDTQYF. CDR3 DNA sequence: TGTGCCAGCAGCGCACTTCTGGGACCTCCCACAGATACGCAGTATTTT.

The chain joins TRBV12-3 or TRBV12-4 to TRBJ2-7; unclear D gene. The V end lost 1 base, the J end lost 10 bases, and 17 bases lay between the germline ends. This CDR3 contains 14 residues. This CDR3 reads CASSLEGFLLRQYF. CDR3 coding DNA: TGTGCCAGCAGTTTAGAAGGGTTCCTACTCCGTCAGTACTTC.

This clonotype was detected only once. V and J are TRBV11-2 and TRBJ2-4; 14 bases match TRBD2. In germline, CDR1 is SGHAT, CDR2 FQNNGV. This CDR3 region has 19 residues. J gave up 0 bases and V 3 bases, and 7 bases lay outside the gene matches. The CDR3 coding sequence is TGTGCCAGCAGCTTGGGGACTAGCGGGAGTTACCTAGCCAAAAACATTCAGTACTTC. The encoded protein is CASSLGTSGSYLAKNIQYF. The whole variable domain, filled in from reference TRBV11-2 and TRBJ2-4, reads EAGVAQSPRYKIIEKRQSVAFWCNPISGHATLYWYQQILGQGPKLLIQFQNNGVVDDSQLPKDRFSAERLKGVDSTLKIQPAKLEDSAVYLCASSLGTSGSYLAKNIQYFGAGTRLSVL.

The gene calls are TRBV4-1 and TRBJ1-2; 9 bases are a match to TRBD1. Trimming at V came to 4 bases and at J to 3 bases, leaving 12 bases not matched to a gene. The CDR3 is 17 residues long. The germline V gene has CDR1 MGHRA and CDR2 YSYEKL. CDR3 loop: CASSPRDREKVDYGYTF. Here the CDR3 DNA reads TGCGCCAGCAGCCCCCGGGACAGGGAAAAGGTAGACTATGGCTACACCTTC.

CDR3 in amino acids: CASSFIVYEQYF. Here the CDR3 DNA reads TGTGCCAGCAGTTTCATTGTTTACGAGCAGTACTTC. The chain has TRBV12-3 or TRBV12-4 and TRBJ2-7; no clear D. The CDR3 is 12 residues long. V lost 3 bases, J lost 4 bases, and 7 bases lay in between.

The chain combines TRBV18 with TRBJ2-2, with a weak D call TRBD2 (6 bases). The CDR3 extends over 15 amino acids. The V and J ends lost 2 bases and 12 bases respectively, with 19 bases between them. Germline CDR1 is KGHSH and CDR2 is LQKENI. The CDR3 loop reads CASSPVRQFGSQLFF. CDR3 DNA: TGTGCCAGCTCACCAGTTCGGCAGTTCGGGAGTCAGCTGTTTTTT.

This rearrangement joins TRBV7-6 to TRBJ2-1; unclear D gene. The CDR3 length is 16 residues. Germline V gives CDR1 SGHVS, CDR2 FNYEAQ. Trimming took off 4 bases at V and 7 bases at J, with 20 bases between the two ends. CDR3 residues: CASSSRAGLAWNEQFF. The CDR3 DNA follows: TGTGCCAGCAGCTCCCGGGCCGGGTTGGCGTGGAATGAGCAGTTCTTC.

J is TRBJ2-5 and V is TRBV7-9; possibly TRBD1 for D (6 bases). Per the germline V gene, CDR1 is SEHNR and CDR2 is FQNEAQ (reference sequence). This CDR3 is 15 amino acids long. V lost 5 bases, J lost 2 bases, and 15 bases lay in between. DNA for the CDR3: TGTGCCAGCAGCCCCATGGACAGAGAACAAGAGACCCAGTACTTC. Protein sequence: CASSPMDREQETQYF.

This clonotype occurred a few times. This chain uses TRBV7-2 with TRBJ2-7; a possible D gene is TRBD2 (6 bases). The germline V gene encodes CDR1 SGHTA and CDR2 FQGNSA. V gave up 11 bases and J gave up 5 bases, with 19 bases separating them. The length of the CDR3 is 13 residues. This chain's CDR3 is CAVRKGLYNEQYF. As DNA, the CDR3 is TGTGCCGTAAGAAAGGGACTCTATAACGAGCAGTACTTC. Full variable domain (remainder filled in from reference TRBV7-2 and TRBJ2-7): GAGVSQSPSNKVTEKGKDVELRCDPISGHTALYWYRQSLGQGLEFLIYFQGNSAPDKSGLPSDRFSAERTGGSVSTLTIQRTQQEDSAVYLCAVRKGLYNEQYFGPGTRLTVT.

This clonotype was picked up one time. This chain connects TRBV7-9 to TRBJ2-1; D remains unclear. This CDR3 comprises 14 residues. Germline lookup yields CDR1 SEHNR and CDR2 FQNEAQ (reference sequence). Trimming pared 2 bases from V and 4 bases from J, leaving 9 bases between. CDR3 nucleotide sequence: TGTGCCAGCAGCTTATTGGAGTGGTACAATGAGCAGTTCTTC. This translates into CASSLLEWYNEQFF.

A note on this clonotype: The junction departs from the called germline gene at one end, perhaps through a read error. V and J are TRBV5-3 and TRBJ2-5; TRBD2 might be the D (5 bases). TRBV5-3 is designated an ORF whose function remains uncertain. The CDR3 totals 14 residues. DNA of the CDR3: TGTGCCAGCAGCTTTCAAGCGGTACAGGAGACCCAGTACTTC. Translated: CASSFQAVQETQYF.

J is TRBJ2-3 and V is TRBV27; D may be TRBD2 (6 bases). Germline V gene sequence: CDR1 MNHEY, CDR2 SMNVEV (reference sequence). Trimming shortened V by 3 bases and J by 9 bases, and 13 bases separated the two germline ends. The CDR3 has 13 residues. Here the CDR3 DNA reads TGTGCCAGCAGTTTCTCGGGACTCCAAACGCAGTATTTT. This codes for CASSFSGLQTQYF.

V and J are TRBV5-6 and TRBJ2-5; D is ambiguous. Germline assignment: CDR1 SGHDT and CDR2 YYEEEE. Trimming pared 10 bases from V and 3 bases from J, leaving 16 bases between. This CDR3 is built from 13 residues. This CDR3 reads CAATKALEETQYF. Written as DNA, the CDR3 is TGTGCCGCGACGAAAGCTCTTGAAGAGACCCAGTACTTC.